These T cell receptor beta chains were read from a single sample in a study of cytomegalovirus exposure and HLA in healthy donors. TCRdb keeps only in-frame clones here, not all; method: immunoSEQ multiplex PCR. The repertoire has over 100,000 clones, around 77% of them found once; the top ten carry more than 9.5%. Material: PBMCs. The receptors were gathered from a male donor in good health and CMV-seropositive. The CDR3 runs from the conserved cysteine through the conserved F or W. The D gene is left open where the match is weak. Clone sizes are given selectively: once, few, many, or a class where the clone is expanded.

abundance | d_gene | j_gene | v_gene | CDR3aa | CDR3nt
. | TRBD1 | TRBJ2-3 | TRBV11-3 | CASSLVLGQGSTDTQYF | TGTGCCAGCAGCTTAGTATTAGGACAGGGAAGCACAGATACGCAGTATTTT
. | TRBD2 | TRBJ2-5 | TRBV10-1 | CASVSGREEETQYF | TGCGCCAGTGTTAGCGGGAGAGAGGAGGAGACCCAGTACTTC
. | . | TRBJ2-3 | TRBV11-3 | CASSSHGAPTDTQYF | TGTGCCAGCAGCTCTCATGGGGCACCTACAGATACGCAGTATTTT
. | . | TRBJ2-2 | TRBV30 | CAWAKGGGPDTGELFF | TGTGCCTGGGCCAAGGGGGGAGGGCCGGACACCGGGGAGCTGTTTTTT
once | . | TRBJ1-5 | TRBV7-9 | CASSPDGILSQPQHF | TGTGCCAGCAGCCCGGACGGGATACTCAGTCAGCCCCAGCATTTT
. | TRBD1 | TRBJ2-1 | TRBV5-1 | CASSKLDRGLDEQFF | TGCGCCAGCAGTAAGTTGGACAGGGGATTGGATGAGCAGTTCTTC
once | . | TRBJ1-2 | TRBV7-9 | CASSLARDYGYTF | TGTGCCAGCAGCTTAGCCCGGGACTACGGCTACACCTTC
. | . | TRBJ2-2 | TRBV18 | CASSPQRATNTGELFF | TGTGCCAGCTCACCACAGCGGGCTACGAACACCGGGGAGCTGTTTTTT
. | TRBD1 | TRBJ2-7 | TRBV5-1 | CASSVGQGPEQYF | TGCGCCAGCAGCGTCGGACAGGGGCCCGAGCAGTACTTC
. | . | TRBJ1-2 | TRBV28 | CASRRPPGDTLNYGYTF | TGTGCCAGCAGAAGGCCTCCAGGGGACACTCTGAACTATGGCTACACCTTC
few | TRBD2 | TRBJ2-2 | TRBV6-5 | CATRLALNTGELFF | TGTGCCACCCGACTAGCGCTTAACACCGGGGAGCTGTTTTTT
. | . | TRBJ1-3 | TRBV19 | CASSMNGGRSGNTIYF | TGTGCCAGTAGTATGAACGGCGGCCGCTCTGGAAACACCATATATTTT
. | TRBD2 | TRBJ2-5 | TRBV29-1 | CSVGLGQGGETQYF | TGCAGCGTCGGCCTTGGGCAGGGAGGGGAGACCCAGTACTTC
. | . | TRBJ1-3 | TRBV7-9 | CASSSNYWRSTGNTIYF | TGTGCCAGCAGCTCGAACTATTGGCGCAGTACTGGAAACACCATATATTTT
. | . | TRBJ1-4 | TRBV5-6 | CASSSTEVGAGREKLFF | TGTGCCAGCAGCTCTACCGAGGTTGGGGCCGGGCGCGAAAAACTGTTTTTT
. | . | TRBJ2-5 | TRBV18 | CASSPPAGRETQYF | TGTGCCAGCTCACCACCGGCAGGGCGAGAGACCCAGTACTTC
few | . | TRBJ2-2 | TRBV6-5 | CASSKQGYTGELFF | TGTGCCAGCAGTAAACAGGGCTACACCGGGGAGCTGTTTTTT
few | TRBD2 | TRBJ2-5 | TRBV10-3 | CAISGLAGEGETQYF | TGTGCCATCAGTGGACTAGCGGGAGAGGGTGAGACCCAGTACTTC
once | TRBD1 | TRBJ2-5 | TRBV5-6 | CASSLAGDRGRETQYF | TGTGCCAGCAGCTTGGCCGGGGACAGGGGGAGGGAGACCCAGTACTTC
. | TRBD2 | TRBJ2-5 | TRBV5-1 | CASSHRTSGRETQYF | TGCGCCAGCAGCCACCGGACTAGCGGGAGAGAGACCCAGTACTTC
. | TRBD2 | TRBJ2-7 | TRBV7-8 | CASSPGGGRGYEQYF | TGTGCCAGCAGCCCGGGGGGCGGGAGGGGCTACGAGCAGTACTTC
. | TRBD1 | TRBJ1-3 | TRBV5-1 | CASQTGNSGNTIYF | TGCGCCAGTCAGACAGGGAACTCTGGAAACACCATATATTTT
. | . | TRBJ2-3 | TRBV19 | CASSIDRSEWPRGTDTQYF | TGTGCCAGTAGTATAGATCGGTCGGAGTGGCCCCGGGGCACAGATACGCAGTATTTT
few | TRBD2 | TRBJ2-1 | TRBV6-5 | CASSSGTSNVNEQFF | TGTGCCAGCAGCTCCGGGACTAGCAACGTGAATGAGCAGTTCTTC
. | . | TRBJ2-3 | TRBV5-4 | CASSLESGDTQYF | TGTGCCAGCAGCTTAGAGAGCGGAGATACGCAGTATTTT
. | TRBD2 | TRBJ2-7 | TRBV7-9 | CASSLTLAGGEQYF | TGTGCCAGCAGCTTAACGCTAGCGGGAGGCGAGCAGTACTTC
. | TRBD1 | TRBJ1-2 | TRBV11-2 | CASSPGTGVTLYGYTF | TGTGCCAGCAGCCCCGGGACAGGGGTGACCCTCTATGGCTACACCTTC
. | TRBD1 | TRBJ1-2 | TRBV29-1 | CSVGDRGANYGYTF | TGCAGCGTTGGGGACAGGGGAGCTAACTATGGCTACACCTTC
. | . | TRBJ2-3 | TRBV18 | CASSIPERGTDTQYF | TGTGCCAGCTCCATCCCCGAGCGGGGCACAGATACGCAGTATTTT
. | TRBD1 | TRBJ1-4 | TRBV29-1 | CSVGTGLPNEKLFF | TGCAGCGTCGGGACAGGGCTCCCTAATGAAAAACTGTTTTTT
. | TRBD2 | TRBJ2-2 | TRBV19 | CASSSGLAGGKTTGELFF | TGTGCCAGTAGTTCGGGACTAGCGGGAGGAAAGACCACCGGGGAGCTGTTTTTT
. | TRBD1 | TRBJ1-4 | TRBV20-1 | CSVTTGQKLFF | TGCAGTGTTACGACAGGGCAAAAACTGTTTTTT
. | . | TRBJ2-2 | TRBV9 | CASRLKPNTGELFF | TGTGCCAGCCGCCTCAAGCCGAACACCGGGGAGCTGTTTTTT
once | . | TRBJ2-5 | TRBV29-1 | CSVDDLRGETQYF | TGCAGCGTTGACGACCTCAGAGGAGAGACCCAGTACTTC
. | . | TRBJ1-2 | TRBV27 | CASSLSAGGFYGYTF | TGTGCCAGCAGTTTATCCGCAGGTGGCTTCTATGGCTACACCTTC
. | TRBD2 | TRBJ2-2 | TRBV5-4 | CASSLGLAGPGAGELFF | TGTGCCAGCAGCTTGGGACTAGCGGGACCAGGGGCCGGGGAGCTGTTTTTT
. | . | TRBJ2-2 | TRBV7-3 | CASSLVLNTGELFF | TGTGCCAGCAGCTTAGTACTGAACACCGGGGAGCTGTTTTTT
. | . | TRBJ1-1 | TRBV4-2 | CASSQGGGRGGEAFF | TGTGCCAGCAGCCAAGGGGGGGGCCGGGGAGGTGAAGCTTTCTTT
. | TRBD1 | TRBJ2-1 | TRBV7-2 | CASSRTGGAYNEQFF | TGTGCCAGCAGCCGTACAGGGGGTGCCTACAATGAGCAGTTCTTC
. | . | TRBJ2-3 | TRBV5-1 | CASSGGWGTDTQYF | TGCGCCAGCAGCGGCGGTTGGGGCACAGATACGCAGTATTTT
. | TRBD2 | TRBJ2-7 | TRBV4-2 | CASSQGGLAYEQYF | TGTGCCAGCAGCCAAGGGGGACTAGCGTACGAGCAGTACTTC
few | TRBD2 | TRBJ2-1 | TRBV4-1 | CASSPLTSGNEQFF | TGCGCCAGCAGCCCTTTGACTAGCGGGAATGAGCAGTTCTTC
. | . | TRBJ2-1 | TRBV21-1 | CASSLPGLAGESSYNEQFF | TGTGCCAGCAGCCTGCCGGGACTAGCGGGAGAGAGCTCCTACAATGAGCAGTTCTTC
. | . | TRBJ2-1 | TRBV15 | CATSRDPSGARREQFF | TGTGCCACCAGCAGAGATCCCTCCGGAGCCCGAAGGGAGCAGTTCTTC
. | . | TRBJ1-1 | TRBV21-1 | CASWRRRTEAFF | TGTGCCAGCTGGAGGAGGAGGACTGAAGCTTTCTTT
. | . | TRBJ1-1 | TRBV29-1 | CSVEEQRVNTEAFF | TGCAGCGTTGAAGAACAGAGAGTGAACACTGAAGCTTTCTTT